This T cell receptor (beta chain) was sequenced for a study of early T cells in non-severe SARS-CoV-2 infection. The V end lost 4 bases, the J end lost 5 bases, and 6 bases lay between the germline ends. Per the germline V gene, CDR1 is SNHLY and CDR2 is FYNNEI. This CDR3 contains 12 residues. Individual cDNA molecules received unique molecular identifiers. Via MiXCR, TCRdb re-called the 5' RACE reads, giving one row per CDR3 protein. Found here are about 98,000 distinct CDR3 sequences, 11% of them singletons; the top ten hold about 5%. This clonotype has ten or more counts. The sequence was collected from an adult who was a healthcare worker with PCR-confirmed SARS-CoV-2 infection or an uninfected control (not recorded which). V and J are TRBV2 and TRBJ1-5; D is undetermined. Sequenced sample: whole blood. In DNA form, the CDR3 reads TGTGCCAGCAGTGCGCCTGATCAGCCCCAGCATTTT. Translation gives CASSAPDQPQHF.